These 20 T cell receptor beta chains share one sample of origin, sequenced in a study of blood T cell repertoires in COVID-19. Libraries were prepared by immunoSEQ multiplex PCR; TCRdb keeps only in-frame clonotypes and omits some of them. The sample records approximately 100,000 clones, approximately 79% being singletons. Sequenced input: peripheral blood. These TCRs come from a man aged 70 or older with active or convalescent COVID-19.

The V call is TRBV5-1, the J call TRBJ2-7, with TRBD1 matching 8 bases. CDR3 length: 14 amino acids. The V gene's germline CDR1 is SGHRS and CDR2 YFSETQ. After removal of 4 bases from V and 6 bases from J, the junction contained 9 bases not matched to a gene. The CDR3 DNA is TGCGCCAGCAGCAAGGAGGACAGGGCAGGCGAGCAGTACTTC. This sequence encodes CASSKEDRAGEQYF.

This clone counts as medium-sized. This rearrangement joins TRBV4-1 to TRBJ2-7; D gene unclear. V lost 6 bases and J lost 1, with 7 bases in between. The germline V gene has CDR1 MGHRA and CDR2 YSYEKL. The CDR3 consists of 12 residues. CDR3 coding DNA: TGCGCCAGCAGTTACAATTCCTACGAGCAGTACTTC. Residues: CASSYNSYEQYF.

This clone appeared a single time. The chain uses TRBV3-1 (or the pseudogene TRBV3-2) and TRBJ1-6; D is unresolved. This CDR3 is 14 amino acids long. Germline lookup yields CDR1 LGHDT and CDR2 YNNKEL (reference sequence). V lost 1 base, J lost 9 bases, and 10 bases lay in between. CDR3 DNA: TGTGCCAGCAGCCAAGGGGAGCGAGGTTCACCCCTCCACTTT. Protein product: CASSQGERGSPLHF.

In this sample, this clone turned up a few times. The V and J genes are TRBV12-3 or TRBV12-4 and TRBJ1-1; perhaps TRBD1 as D (6 bases). The V gene lost 6 bases and the J gene lost 2 bases, with 10 bases spanning the gap. This CDR3 region has 13 residues. CDR3 amino acids: CASSRGHNTEAFF. CDR3 DNA sequence: TGTGCCAGCAGCCGGGGACATAACACTGAAGCTTTCTTT.

The V and J genes are TRBV7-9 and TRBJ1-4; 10 nucleotides align to TRBD1. V gave up 3 bases and J gave up 7 bases; unmatched junction bases: 2. The germline CDR1 and CDR2 sequences are SEHNR and FQNEAQ (reference sequence). The CDR3 runs 14 residues. CDR3 nucleotides: TGTGCCAGCAGCTTGACAGGGGGCGGTGAAAAACTGTTTTTT. It specifies CASSLTGGGEKLFF.

The CDR3 sequence: CASSQKRNKETQYF. Here the CDR3 DNA reads TGCGCCAGCAGCCAAAAGCGGAATAAAGAGACCCAGTACTTC. The chain recombines TRBV4-1 with TRBJ2-5; maybe TRBD2 (5 bases). V shed 2 bases and J shed 3 bases, with 10 bases lying between them. The CDR3 sequence is 14 residues long. In germline, CDR1 is MGHRA, CDR2 YSYEKL.

Here the CDR3 reads CAWSFQGDEQYF. The CDR3 DNA reads as TGTGCCTGGAGTTTCCAGGGGGACGAGCAGTACTTC. The chain joins TRBV30 to TRBJ2-7; 7 positions agree with TRBD1. With 2 bases clipped from V and 5 bases from J, the junction kept 3 bases outside the gene matches. Germline V gene lookup returns CDR1 GTSNPN and CDR2 SVGIG (reference sequence). The CDR3 loop spans 12 amino acids. The full variable domain, completed using reference TRBV30 and TRBJ2-7, is SQTIHQWPATLVQPVGSPLSLECTVEGTSNPNLYWYRQAAGRGLQLLFYSVGIGQISSEVPQNLSASRPQDRQFILSSKKLLLSDSGFYLCAWSFQGDEQYFGPGTRLTVT.

The chain combines TRBV10-3 with TRBJ1-1; possibly TRBD1 for D (5 bases). The CDR3 length is 15 residues. V shed 3 bases and J shed 6 bases, with 17 bases lying between them. The germline V gene has CDR1 ENHRY and CDR2 SYGVKD. This CDR3 reads CAISEGVGVRAEAFF. In nucleotides, the CDR3 is TGTGCCATCAGTGAAGGAGTCGGTGTCAGGGCTGAAGCTTTCTTT.

This chain uses TRBV5-1 with TRBJ2-7; 7 bases are a match to TRBD1. The CDR3 runs 15 residues. Trimming at V came to 4 bases and at J to 2 bases, leaving 9 bases not matched to a gene. Germline CDR1 reads SGHRS; CDR2 reads YFSETQ. The DNA of the CDR3 is TGCGCCAGCAGCGCCGGGACAGTACCAGCCTACGAGCAGTACTTC. Protein product: CASSAGTVPAYEQYF.

The chain is built from TRBV2 and TRBJ2-1, with 13 bases fitting TRBD2. This CDR3 has 15 residues. Germline V gene lookup returns CDR1 SNHLY and CDR2 FYNNEI. V shed 6 bases, J shed 5 bases, and the junction held 4 bases outside the gene matches. The CDR3 DNA sequence: TGTGCCAGCAGCATAGGGACTAGCGGGAACAATGAGCAGTTCTTC. Translated: CASSIGTSGNNEQFF.

This clone occurred a few times. The chain links TRBV7-9 to TRBJ2-3, with 13 positions matching TRBD2. Trimming took 3 bases from V and 6 from J; bases not matched to a gene: 12. This CDR3 is 18 amino acids long. Germline V gene lookup returns CDR1 SEHNR and CDR2 FQNEAQ (reference sequence). Here the CDR3 DNA reads TGTGCCAGCAGCTTTCGAACCAGACTAGCGGGAGGTACGGATACGCAGTATTTT. Translation: CASSFRTRLAGGTDTQYF.

The chain recombines TRBV30 with TRBJ2-7, with a possible D match to TRBD1 (6 bases). V was clipped by 3 bases and J by 5 bases, with 14 bases between them. The CDR3 is 13 residues long. CDR1 and CDR2 (germline): GTSNPN, SVGIG (reference sequence). Here the CDR3 reads CAWRAQGYDEQYF. The CDR3 nucleotides read TGTGCCTGGAGGGCACAGGGTTACGACGAGCAGTACTTC.

The V and J genes are TRBV10-3 and TRBJ2-5; D unclear. The CDR3 sequence is 14 residues long. Germline values: CDR1 ENHRY, CDR2 SYGVKD. The V end lost 2 bases, the J end lost 5 bases, and 12 bases lay between the germline ends. CDR3 protein: CAISEGEIRETQYF. The CDR3 region has the DNA TGTGCCATCAGTGAGGGAGAGATCCGGGAGACCCAGTACTTC.

J is TRBJ1-6 and V is TRBV11-3; D is perhaps TRBD1 (6 bases). CDR3 size: 15 residues. V was clipped by 6 bases and J by 0 bases, with 9 bases between them. Germline CDR1 and CDR2: SGHNT and YENEEA. This CDR3 reads CASSLQGSYNSPLHF. The CDR3 DNA follows: TGTGCCAGCAGTTTACAGGGCTCCTATAATTCACCCCTCCACTTT.

V gene TRBV5-1 combines with J gene TRBJ1-4; D is possibly TRBD1 (6 bases). CDR1 is SGHRS and CDR2 is YFSETQ in the germline V gene. V shed 7 bases and J shed 2 bases, with 12 bases lying between them. CDR3 length: 14 amino acids. CDR3 sequence: CASRKTGTNEKLFF. CDR3 nucleotides: TGCGCCAGCCGCAAAACAGGGACTAATGAAAAACTGTTTTTT.

V is TRBV5-8 and J is TRBJ2-1, with 14 bases matching TRBD2. The CDR3 is made up of 16 amino acids. Germline trimming cut 6 bases from V and 10 bases from J; bases unmatched to any gene: 12. Germline V lookup: CDR1 SGHTS, CDR2 YDEGEE. DNA of the CDR3: TGTGCCAGCACCCTCGGGACTAGCGGGAGTTCTGGAGAGCAGTTCTTC. This codes for CASTLGTSGSSGEQFF.

V usage is TRBV6-5 and J usage is TRBJ2-1, with 7 bases aligning to TRBD2. Germline CDR1 reads MNHEY; CDR2 reads SVGAGI. J gave up 9 bases and V 8 bases, and 4 bases lay outside the gene matches. This CDR3 region has 11 residues. CDR3 DNA: TGTGCCAGCGGACTAGGCGGTGAGCAGTTCTTC. Translation gives CASGLGGEQFF.

The chain combines TRBV7-9 with TRBJ1-1, with D possibly matching TRBD1 (6 bases). Germline lookup yields CDR1 SEHNR and CDR2 FQNEAQ (reference sequence). This CDR3 region has 13 residues. V lost 3 bases and J lost 4, with 9 bases in between. CDR3 loop: CASSFGQTTEAFF. CDR3 DNA: TGTGCCAGCAGCTTCGGACAGACCACTGAAGCTTTCTTT.

The V gene is TRBV7-9, the J gene TRBJ1-6, with 8 nucleotides matching TRBD1. Germline V gene data show CDR1 as SEHNR and CDR2 as FQNEAQ (reference sequence). CDR3 length: 14 residues. The V gene end was trimmed by 5 bases and the J gene end by 10 bases; junction bases not matched to a gene: 7. The CDR3 protein is CASSQQGGASPLHF. CDR3 bases: TGTGCCAGCAGCCAACAGGGGGGTGCGTCACCCCTCCACTTT.

This clone was seen more than once but under ten times. This chain connects TRBV20-1 to TRBJ1-2; D might be TRBD1 (6 bases). The germline CDR1 and CDR2 sequences are DFQATT and SNEGSKA (reference sequence). V dropped 3 bases and J dropped 6 bases, with 17 bases sitting between them. This CDR3 contains 14 residues. CDR3 sequence: CSASSLGGADGYTF. Written as DNA, the CDR3 is TGCAGTGCTAGTAGCTTGGGGGGGGCAGATGGCTACACCTTC.